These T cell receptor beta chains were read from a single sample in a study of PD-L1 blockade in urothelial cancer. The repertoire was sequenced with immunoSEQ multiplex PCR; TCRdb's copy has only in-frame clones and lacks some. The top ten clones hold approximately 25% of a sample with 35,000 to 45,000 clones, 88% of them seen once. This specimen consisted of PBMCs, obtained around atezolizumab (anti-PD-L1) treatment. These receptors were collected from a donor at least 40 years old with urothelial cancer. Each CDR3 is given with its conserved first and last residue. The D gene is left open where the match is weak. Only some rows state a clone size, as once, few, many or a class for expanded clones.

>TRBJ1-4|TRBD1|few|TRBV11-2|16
CASSPGTALGREKLFF
TGTGCCAGCAGCCCCGGGACAGCCCTCGGCCGGGAAAAACTGTTTTTT
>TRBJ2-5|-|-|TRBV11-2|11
CASSARETQYF
TGTGCCAGCAGCGCGCGGGAGACCCAGTACTTC
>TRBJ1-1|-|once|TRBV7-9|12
CASSLVVSEAFF
TGTGCCAGCAGCTTAGTCGTATCTGAAGCTTTCTTT
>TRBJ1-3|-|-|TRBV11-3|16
CASSLGGTYSGNTIYF
TGTGCCAGCAGCTTAGGCGGCACCTACTCTGGAAACACCATATATTTT
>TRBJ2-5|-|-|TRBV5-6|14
CASSFGPPRETQYF
TGTGCCAGCAGCTTTGGGCCTCCTCGGGAGACCCAGTACTTC
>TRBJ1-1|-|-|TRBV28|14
CASSYRPRDTEAFF
TGTGCCAGCAGTTACCGACCCAGGGACACTGAAGCTTTCTTT
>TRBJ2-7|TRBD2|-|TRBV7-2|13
CASSTSGSGEQYF
TGTGCCAGCAGCACAAGCGGGAGCGGCGAGCAGTACTTC
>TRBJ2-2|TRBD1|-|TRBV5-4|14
CASSRTGNTGELFF
TGTGCCAGCAGCCGGACAGGGAACACCGGGGAGCTGTTTTTT
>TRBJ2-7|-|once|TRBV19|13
CASSLSVSDEQYF
TGTGCCAGTAGCTTGTCCGTAAGCGACGAGCAGTACTTC
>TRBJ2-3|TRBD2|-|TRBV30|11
CAWSPGTSQYF
TGTGCCTGGAGCCCCGGGACTAGTCAGTATTTT
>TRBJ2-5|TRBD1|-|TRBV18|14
CASSPGQVRETQYF
TGTGCCAGCTCACCCGGACAGGTTAGGGAGACCCAGTACTTC
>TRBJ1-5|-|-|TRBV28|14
CATSGGYSNQPQHF
TGTGCCACCAGCGGCGGGTATAGCAATCAGCCCCAGCATTTT
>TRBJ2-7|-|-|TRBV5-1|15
CASSLAGSGNYEQYF
TGCGCCAGCAGCTTGGCCGGATCGGGGAACTACGAGCAGTACTTC